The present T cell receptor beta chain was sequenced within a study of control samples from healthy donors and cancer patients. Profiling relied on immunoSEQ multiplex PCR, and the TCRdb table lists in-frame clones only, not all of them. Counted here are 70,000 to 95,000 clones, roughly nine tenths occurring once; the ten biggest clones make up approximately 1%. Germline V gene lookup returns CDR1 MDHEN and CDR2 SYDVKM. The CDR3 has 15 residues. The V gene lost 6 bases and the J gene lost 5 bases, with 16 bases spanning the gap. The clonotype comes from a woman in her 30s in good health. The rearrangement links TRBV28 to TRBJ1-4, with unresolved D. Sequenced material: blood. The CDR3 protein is CASRREEALNEKLFF. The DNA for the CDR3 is TGTGCCAGCAGGCGCGAGGAGGCCTTGAATGAAAAACTGTTTTTT.